Shown below are 24 T cell receptor beta chains from a single sample sequenced in a study of blood T cell repertoires in COVID-19. Method: immunoSEQ multiplex PCR; TCRdb's copy keeps in-frame clones and lacks some. The data hold 270,000 or so clones, with around 82% observed a single time. Source material: peripheral blood. These receptors originate from a woman between 50 and 59 years old who had recovered from COVID-19.

This clone was observed once. This chain joins TRBV5-4 and TRBJ2-7; 9 bases are a match to TRBD2. The CDR3 is 14 amino acids. Trimming at V came to 3 bases and at J to 2 bases, leaving 3 bases not matched to a gene. Germline lookup yields CDR1 SGHNT and CDR2 YYREEE (reference sequence). The CDR3 nucleotides read TGTGCCAGCAGCTCACCTAGCGGGGCCTACGAGCAGTACTTC. Its translation is CASSSPSGAYEQYF.

This rearrangement joins TRBV7-2 to TRBJ2-5, with 10 positions matching TRBD1. V trimming: 6 bases; J trimming: 5 bases; junction bases outside the gene matches: 9. The germline V gene encodes CDR1 SGHTA and CDR2 FQGNSA. The CDR3 runs to 15 residues. The CDR3 region is CASRSRDRGGETQYF. Written as DNA, the CDR3 is TGTGCCAGCAGGAGCCGGGACAGGGGTGGTGAGACCCAGTACTTC. Complete variable domain (other parts from reference TRBV7-2 and TRBJ2-5): GAGVSQSPSNKVTEKGKDVELRCDPISGHTALYWYRQSLGQGLEFLIYFQGNSAPDKSGLPSDRFSAERTGGSVSTLTIQRTQQEDSAVYLCASRSRDRGGETQYFGPGTRLLVL.

The rearrangement uses TRBV19 and TRBJ1-2, with no clear D. Germline V gene lookup returns CDR1 LNHDA and CDR2 SQIVND (reference sequence). V was trimmed by 4 bases and J by 4 bases, leaving 13 bases between them. The CDR3 totals 14 residues. CDR3 nucleotide sequence: TGTGCCAGTAGTACCGAGGGTAGACTCTATGGCTACACCTTC. Its protein product is CASSTEGRLYGYTF.

The V and J genes are TRBV12-5 and TRBJ2-1; 8 bases fit TRBD2. The CDR3 sequence is 13 residues long. From germline, CDR1 is LGHNT and CDR2 FRNRAP. Unmatched junction bases numbered 2, after V lost 1 base and J lost 9 bases. For the CDR3, the DNA is TGTGCTAGTGGTTTGGCGGGAGGGACTGAGCAGTTCTTC. Protein sequence: CASGLAGGTEQFF. Variable domain in full (rest from reference TRBV12-5 and TRBJ2-1): DARVTQTPRHKVTEMGQEVTMRCQPILGHNTVFWYRQTMMQGLELLAYFRNRAPLDDSGMPKDRFSAEMPDATLATLKIQPSEPRDSAVYFCASGLAGGTEQFFGPGTRLTVL.

The rearrangement links TRBV19 to TRBJ2-5; a possible D gene is TRBD1 (6 bases). The V and J ends lost 6 bases and 4 bases respectively, with 18 bases between them. CDR3 size: 15 residues. Germline V gene sequence: CDR1 LNHDA, CDR2 SQIVND (reference sequence). In DNA, the CDR3 is TGTGCCAGTAGCCCCGGGGACATTAAGGGAGAGACCCAGTACTTC. Its translation: CASSPGDIKGETQYF.

CDR3 coding DNA: TGTGCCAGCAGTTTATCGAATCAGCCGCGGGTCTATGGCTACACCTTC. This encodes CASSLSNQPRVYGYTF. The V gene is TRBV27, the J gene TRBJ1-2; unclear D gene. The CDR3 has 16 amino acids. The germline CDR1 and CDR2 sequences are MNHEY and SMNVEV (reference sequence). V was cut by 0 bases and J by 4 bases, with 15 bases left in between.

V usage is TRBV11-3 and J usage is TRBJ2-2; maybe TRBD1 (5 bases). Germline V gene sequence: CDR1 SGHNT, CDR2 YENEEA. The ends were cut back, 5 bases at V and 6 bases at J, with 19 bases in the middle. The length of the CDR3 is 16 residues. The CDR3: CASSPVRGSRAGELFF. CDR3 nucleotide sequence: TGTGCCAGCAGCCCTGTTAGGGGTAGCAGGGCCGGGGAGCTGTTTTTT.

The J gene is TRBJ1-4, the V gene TRBV18; possibly TRBD1 for D (5 bases). The CDR3 has 13 residues. Looked up from germline, CDR1 is KGHSH and CDR2 is LQKENI. The V end was cut by 3 bases, the J end by 8 bases, with 10 bases between. CDR3: CASSPGPTEKLFF. CDR3 in DNA: TGTGCCAGCTCACCGGGGCCAACCGAAAAACTGTTTTTT.

This chain links TRBV7-2 with TRBJ2-1, with a possible D match to TRBD1 (5 bases). Germline assignment: CDR1 SGHTA and CDR2 FQGNSA. Trimming took 3 bases from V and 10 from J, leaving 10 bases between them. The CDR3 covers 12 residues. For the CDR3, the DNA is TGTGCCAGCAGCTTTGGGGCGACGGAGCAGTTCTTC. It encodes CASSFGATEQFF.

The V call is TRBV28, the J call TRBJ1-6, with D possibly matching TRBD1 (5 bases). Deletions cut 2 bases from V and 10 bases from J, with 12 bases between. Germline CDR1 and CDR2: MDHEN and SYDVKM. The CDR3 contains 14 residues. This CDR3 is CASSLEGRESPLHF. The CDR3 DNA reads TGTGCCAGCAGTTTAGAGGGGCGGGAATCACCCCTCCACTTT.

The chain employs TRBV13 and TRBJ1-6, with D unresolved. The CDR3 is made up of 16 amino acids. Germline V gene data show CDR1 as PRHDT and CDR2 as FYEKMQ (reference sequence). The V end was cut by 0 bases, the J end by 3 bases, with 9 bases between. Here the CDR3 DNA reads TGTGCCAGCAGCTTAGGCCAGACTAACTATAATTCACCCCTCCACTTT. Translation gives CASSLGQTNYNSPLHF.

This sequence joins TRBV24-1 and TRBJ2-1, with 9 bases fitting TRBD2. From germline, CDR1 is KGHDR and CDR2 SFDVKD. Germline trimming cut 7 bases from V and 8 bases from J; bases unmatched to any gene: 5. This CDR3 spans 13 amino acids. The chain's CDR3 is CATRASGIDEQFF. The CDR3 DNA reads as TGTGCCACCAGAGCTAGCGGGATAGATGAGCAGTTCTTC.

The chain employs TRBV12-3 or TRBV12-4 and TRBJ2-2, with 7 bases identical to TRBD2. There are 13 residues in the CDR3. The V gene end was trimmed by 8 bases and the J gene end by 7 bases; junction bases not matched to a gene: 7. CDR3 amino acids: CASELLAVGELFF. CDR3 nucleotides: TGTGCCAGCGAACTTCTAGCGGTCGGGGAGCTGTTTTTT.

The chain links TRBV21-1 to TRBJ1-5. TRBV21-1 is deemed a pseudogene. The CDR3 extends over 14 amino acids. CDR3 loop: CASARPYSNQPQHF. The CDR3 DNA sequence: TGTGCCAGCGCTAGACCTTATAGCAATCAGCCCCAGCATTTT.

The genes are TRBV7-2 and TRBJ2-7; the match to TRBD2 covers 11 bases. J lost 4 bases, V lost 4 bases, and 3 bases had no gene match. Germline V CDR1 and CDR2: SGHTA, FQGNSA. This CDR3 contains 14 residues. CDR3 coding DNA: TGTGCCAGCAGCTCACTAGCGGGAGAGTACGAGCAGTACTTC. Translated: CASSSLAGEYEQYF.

The rearrangement joins TRBV6-1 to TRBJ1-6, with a weak D call TRBD1 (5 bases). The germline V and J ends were trimmed by 2 bases and 10 bases, with 9 bases remaining between them. CDR3 length: 13 residues. Germline V lookup: CDR1 MNHNS, CDR2 SASEGT. The CDR3 spells CASSEQGNSPLHF. In nucleotides, the CDR3 is TGTGCCAGCAGTGAACAGGGTAACTCACCCCTCCACTTT.

This clone has a count of ten or more. This chain links TRBV24-1 with TRBJ2-7; tentatively, D is TRBD2 (5 bases). CDR1 is KGHDR, CDR2 SFDVKD, per germline. V gave up 4 bases and J gave up 3 bases, with 18 bases separating them. The CDR3 sequence is 16 residues long. The CDR3 spells CATSDPGASGSYEQYF. The CDR3 DNA follows: TGTGCCACCAGTGACCCCGGTGCCTCGGGAAGCTACGAGCAGTACTTC.

This chain joins TRBV27 and TRBJ2-1; TRBD2 matches at 8 bases. V trimming: 4 bases; J trimming: 0 bases; junction bases outside the gene matches: 5. CDR1 is MNHEY and CDR2 is SMNVEV in the germline V gene (reference sequence). This CDR3 spans 16 amino acids. The CDR3 region has the DNA TGTGCCAGCAGTTCCGGACGGGGGGGCTCCTACAATGAGCAGTTCTTC. Translation: CASSSGRGGSYNEQFF.

This clone was observed once. The V and J genes are TRBV27 and TRBJ2-1; 7 bases map to TRBD2. Losses at the gene ends were 6 bases for V and 3 bases for J; bases not matched to a gene: 2. The length of the CDR3 is 13 residues. From germline, CDR1 is MNHEY and CDR2 SMNVEV (reference sequence). The CDR3 loop reads CASSGTIYNEQFF. In DNA form, the CDR3 reads TGTGCCAGCAGCGGGACTATCTACAATGAGCAGTTCTTC.

The chain joins TRBV11-2 to TRBJ2-5, with unresolved D. The CDR3 is 12 amino acids. V gave up 1 base and J gave up 5 bases, with 5 bases separating them. Germline V CDR1 and CDR2: SGHAT, FQNNGV. The CDR3: CASSLVSETQYF. For the CDR3, the DNA is TGTGCCAGCAGCTTAGTTTCGGAGACCCAGTACTTC.

The V gene is TRBV2, the J gene TRBJ2-6; tentative D call: TRBD1 (5 bases). From germline, CDR1 is SNHLY and CDR2 FYNNEI. The CDR3 is made up of 18 amino acids. The V end lost 6 bases, the J end lost 0 bases, and 18 bases lay between the germline ends. The CDR3 DNA is TGTGCCAGCAGAATAGTAGGGGTTCCCTCCTCTGGGGCCAACGTCCTGACTTTC. This translates into CASRIVGVPSSGANVLTF. The full variable domain, in which reference TRBV2 and TRBJ2-6 provide the parts outside the CDR3, is EPEVTQTPSHQVTQMGQEVILRCVPISNHLYFYWYRQILGQKVEFLVSFYNNEISEKSEIFDDQFSVERPDGSNFTLKIRSTKLEDSAMYFCASRIVGVPSSGANVLTFGAGSRLTVL.

This clone was detected only once. The chain recombines TRBV7-9 with TRBJ2-5; D is undetermined. The germline CDR1 and CDR2 sequences are SEHNR and FQNEAQ (reference sequence). This CDR3 has 14 amino acids. The V and J ends lost 0 bases and 2 bases respectively, with 7 bases between them. The DNA for the CDR3 is TGTGCCAGCAGCTTAGCCCTATCTCAAGAGACCCAGTACTTC. Residues: CASSLALSQETQYF.

This chain's CDR3 is CASSLTGGPSYEQYF. The CDR3 nucleotides are TGTGCCAGCAGTTTGACAGGGGGTCCCTCCTACGAGCAGTACTTC. V is TRBV6-6 and J is TRBJ2-7, with 9 bases matching TRBD1. Unmatched junction bases numbered 4, after V lost 4 bases and J lost 0 bases. CDR1 is MNHNY and CDR2 is SVGAGI in the germline V gene (reference sequence). This CDR3 has 15 residues.

The DNA of the CDR3 is TGCGCCAGCAGCTCCGGGCCGGGAGGTGGCTACACCTTC. Amino acids: CASSSGPGGGYTF. This chain links TRBV5-1 with TRBJ1-2, with no clear D. Germline values: CDR1 SGHRS, CDR2 YFSETQ. There are 13 residues in the CDR3. V was cut by 3 bases and J by 7 bases, with 13 bases left in between.